This T cell receptor (beta chain) is drawn from a study of T cells in Graves' hyperthyroidism and ophthalmopathy. Overall study findings and caveats: Ophthalmopathy prediction by the model preceded onset by a median about 6 months.

V was trimmed by 4 bases and J by 5 bases, leaving 11 bases between them. The CDR3 contains 14 residues. Germline V gene sequence: CDR1 LGHNA, CDR2 YNFKEQ. Note on this clonotype: The antigen is undetermined.

Researchers took RNA transcripts and amplified the TCR beta CDR3 regions from them. Primed by the HTBI set, a first-round RT-PCR was run on the TCR CDR3. One entry per CDR3 protein results from TCRdb running MiXCR on the multiplex PCR reads. The data hold roughly 700,000 distinct CDR3 sequences, with roughly 17% observed a single time. The genes are TRBV4-2 and TRBJ2-2; D remains ambiguous. This TCR derives from a man aged 45-65 years with Graves' hyperthyroidism. What was sequenced was blood. DNA for the CDR3: TGTGCCAGCAGCCCCGCAGAAGGGACCGGGGAGCTGTTTTTT. Translated, it gives CASSPAEGTGELFF.